Sequencing of this T cell receptor beta chain was carried out in a study of cytomegalovirus exposure and HLA in healthy donors. Study-wide findings and caveats: Overall, 164 TCR beta chains were annotated as cytomegalovirus-associated.

As concerns this clone: Antigen: not known.

Here immunoSEQ multiplex PCR was the method, and the copy in TCRdb shows in-frame clones only, minus some. This table has around 130,000 clones, around nine tenths appearing once. This clonotype was obtained from a man aged 25 to 40 in good health and CMV-seronegative. Specimen: PBMCs.

The CDR3 DNA reads TGTGCCAGCAGCTTAGGACCTGGGGCGCAAGAGACCCAGTACTTC. Translation gives CASSLGPGAQETQYF. V and J are TRBV5-5 and TRBJ2-5, with TRBD1 as a possible D gene (5 bases). CDR1 SGHKS and CDR2 YYEKEE come from the germline V gene (reference sequence). V was shortened by 2 bases and J by 2 bases, with 13 bases between the two germline ends. The length of the CDR3 is 15 residues.